The 22 T cell receptor beta chains below were found in one sample sequenced in a study of shared clonotypes between healthy human individuals. Repertoires were generated with immunoSEQ multiplex PCR, while TCRdb's copy carries only in-frame clones and drops some. In the table there are about 1.5 million clones, approximately 98% of which are singletons. The sequenced material came from naive CD4+ T cells sorted from blood. As for subset: CD45RA+ positively selected. The receptors were gathered from a man aged 30 to 45 in good health.

The gene calls are TRBV7-9 and TRBJ2-4; TRBD2 aligns across 8 bases. This CDR3 spans 19 amino acids. V dropped 5 bases and J dropped 0; count of bases not matched to a gene: 15. Germline V gene sequence: CDR1 SEHNR, CDR2 FQNEAQ (reference sequence). The chain's CDR3 is CASSLVRVLAGLAKNIQYF. CDR3 DNA sequence: TGTGCCAGCAGCCTGGTTCGGGTTCTAGCGGGTCTAGCCAAAAACATTCAGTACTTC.

This clone came up once. V usage is TRBV6-1 and J usage is TRBJ2-7; 10 nucleotides line up with TRBD2. CDR3 size: 15 residues. Per the germline V gene, CDR1 is MNHNS and CDR2 is SASEGT. The V segment lost 2 bases and the J segment 3 bases; nucleotides outside the gene matches: 4. CDR3 protein: CASSEQSSGSYEQYF. CDR3 sequence (DNA): TGTGCCAGCAGTGAACAGTCTAGCGGGAGCTACGAGCAGTACTTC.

The V call is TRBV5-1, the J call TRBJ2-1; 8 bases fit TRBD1. This CDR3 has 15 amino acids. V trimming: 0 bases; J trimming: 3 bases; junction bases outside the gene matches: 2. The germline gives CDR1 SGHRS, CDR2 YFSETQ. This CDR3 is CASSLGTGHYNEQFF. The CDR3 DNA sequence: TGCGCCAGCAGCTTGGGGACAGGGCACTACAATGAGCAGTTCTTC.

The V call is TRBV5-1, the J call TRBJ2-1; TRBD2 aligns across 13 bases. V lost 0 bases, J lost 6 bases, and 3 bases stayed unmatched. CDR1 is SGHRS, CDR2 YFSETQ, per germline. The CDR3 has 16 residues. CDR3 DNA: TGCGCCAGCAGCTTGGGGACTAGCGGGAGCTTCAATGAGCAGTTCTTC. This codes for CASSLGTSGSFNEQFF. The complete variable domain, with remaining parts taken from reference TRBV5-1 and TRBJ2-1, reads KAGVTQTPRYLIKTRGQQVTLSCSPISGHRSVSWYQQTPGQGLQFLFEYFSETQRNKGNFPGRFSGRQFSNSRSEMNVSTLELGDSALYLCASSLGTSGSFNEQFFGPGTRLTVL.

V usage is TRBV18 and J usage is TRBJ1-1; the D is unclear. The V end lost 5 bases, the J end lost 0 bases, and 10 bases lay between the germline ends. CDR3 length: 14 residues. Germline-derived CDR1 and CDR2 are KGHSH and LQKENI. The DNA for the CDR3 is TGTGCCAGCTCATCCGAAACAGTGAACACTGAAGCTTTCTTT. Its translation is CASSSETVNTEAFF. Full variable domain (rest looked up from reference TRBV18 and TRBJ1-1): NAGVMQNPRHLVRRRGQEARLRCSPMKGHSHVYWYRQLPEEGLKFMVYLQKENIIDESGMPKERFSAEFPKEGPSILRIQQVVRGDSAAYFCASSSETVNTEAFFGQGTRLTVV.

As for this clone: Other DNA sequences from this sample encode an identical CDR3 as well. The chain carries TRBV18 and TRBJ2-7; 9 bases match TRBD2. Trimming removed 2 bases from V and 2 bases from J; junction bases left unmatched: 1. The CDR3 contains 14 residues. Per the germline V gene, CDR1 is KGHSH and CDR2 is LQKENI. CDR3 in amino acids: CASSPAGGAYEQYF. DNA of the CDR3: TGTGCCAGCTCACCAGCGGGAGGGGCCTACGAGCAGTACTTC.

The chain links TRBV11-1 to TRBJ2-7, with no clear D. Germline CDR1 reads SGHAT; CDR2 reads FQDESV (reference sequence). The CDR3 is made up of 11 amino acids. V lost 4 bases and J lost 3, with 4 bases in between. The CDR3 sequence is CASSSIYEQYF. The CDR3 DNA follows: TGTGCCAGCAGCTCTATCTACGAGCAGTACTTC.

V usage is TRBV7-7 and J usage is TRBJ2-5; either TRBD1 or TRBD2 may fit D (6 bases each). The CDR3 contains 14 residues. Germline V gene data show CDR1 as SSHAT and CDR2 as FNYEAQ (reference sequence). The V end lost 0 bases, the J end lost 5 bases, and 10 bases lay between the germline ends. The CDR3 loop is CASSLAGGHETQYF. The DNA for the CDR3 is TGTGCCAGCAGCTTAGCCGGGGGACACGAGACCCAGTACTTC.

The chain recombines TRBV4-3 with TRBJ2-1; D is unresolved. Germline loops: CDR1 LGHNA, CDR2 YSLEER. Trimming removed 0 bases at V and 3 bases at J, with 9 bases between. The CDR3 totals 15 residues. CDR3 coding DNA: TGCGCCAGCAGCCAAGATCTGGTGTTCTACAATGAGCAGTTCTTC. It codes for CASSQDLVFYNEQFF.

The rearrangement links TRBV4-1 to TRBJ2-7, with 9 bases aligning to TRBD2. Looked up from germline, CDR1 is MGHRA and CDR2 is YSYEKL. Trimming at V came to 4 bases and at J to 2 bases, leaving 6 bases not matched to a gene. The CDR3 length is 15 residues. CDR3 DNA: TGCGCCAGCAGCCTTACAGCGGGAGGAGCCTACGAGCAGTACTTC. It translates to CASSLTAGGAYEQYF.

The chain's CDR3 is CASSSQGPNTGELFF. CDR3 DNA sequence: TGTGCCAGCAGCTCACAGGGGCCGAACACCGGGGAGCTGTTTTTT. The chain has TRBV7-8 and TRBJ2-2; 7 positions match TRBD1. The CDR3 is 15 amino acids. Germline V CDR1 and CDR2: SGHVS, FQNEAQ. With 4 bases clipped from V and 0 bases from J, the junction kept 2 bases outside the gene matches.

CDR3 sequence: CAISDERRGETQYF. The CDR3 DNA reads TGTGCCATCAGTGACGAGCGGAGAGGAGAGACCCAGTACTTC. The rearrangement uses TRBV10-3 and TRBJ2-5, with D perhaps TRBD2 (5 bases). Germline V gene lookup returns CDR1 ENHRY and CDR2 SYGVKD. V dropped 3 bases and J dropped 4 bases, with 12 bases sitting between them. The CDR3 spans 14 residues.

The chain carries TRBV27 and TRBJ1-4, with D hard to call. Germline V gene lookup returns CDR1 MNHEY and CDR2 SMNVEV (reference sequence). The V gene lost 0 bases and the J gene lost 5 bases, with 13 bases spanning the gap. The CDR3 extends over 16 amino acids. The CDR3: CASSLSSLGHNEKLFF. In nucleotides, the CDR3 is TGTGCCAGCAGTTTATCCTCCCTGGGCCACAATGAAAAACTGTTTTTT.

This clone was recorded only once. The sample contains more than one DNA sequence encoding this CDR3. The chain carries TRBV7-2 and TRBJ1-1, with a weak D call TRBD1 (5 bases). The CDR3 covers 13 residues. Germline V gives CDR1 SGHTA, CDR2 FQGNSA. V lost 1 base and J 5 bases, leaving 8 bases between the germline ends. The CDR3 protein is CASSLVEGTEAFF. CDR3 nucleotides: TGTGCCAGCAGCTTAGTTGAGGGGACTGAAGCTTTCTTT.

Regarding this clone: The junction departs from germline at one end; a sequencing error may be responsible. The V call is TRBV2, the J call TRBJ2-1, with a possible D match to TRBD2 (6 bases). Germline assignment: CDR1 SNHLY and CDR2 FYNNEI. The CDR3 covers 15 residues. The CDR3 loop reads CASSATGASYNEQFF. The CDR3 DNA reads as TGTGCCAGTAGTGCCACGGGAGCCTCCTACAATGAGCAGTTCTTC.

The chain links TRBV7-2 to TRBJ2-6, with D possibly matching TRBD1 (6 bases). V lost 4 bases, J lost 4 bases, and 11 bases lay in between. This CDR3 contains 15 residues. Germline loops: CDR1 SGHTA, CDR2 FQGNSA. For the CDR3, the DNA is TGTGCCAGCAGCTCGACAGGCTCCGGGGCCAACGTCCTGACTTTC. It yields the protein CASSSTGSGANVLTF.

The rearrangement joins TRBV5-8 to TRBJ2-3, with 9 positions matching TRBD1. This CDR3 has 15 residues. V was clipped by 6 bases and J by 3 bases; unmatched bases: 8. Looked up from germline, CDR1 is SGHTS and CDR2 is YDEGEE. The CDR3 here is CASTQRDRATDTQYF. The CDR3 DNA sequence: TGTGCCAGCACCCAGCGGGACAGGGCGACAGATACGCAGTATTTT.

The chain carries TRBV5-1 and TRBJ2-1, with D perhaps TRBD2 (6 bases). V was cut by 1 base and J by 9 bases, with 17 bases left in between. The CDR3 totals 15 residues. CDR1 is SGHRS and CDR2 is YFSETQ in the germline V gene. The CDR3 coding sequence is TGCGCCAGCAGCTTGCCGGGAGAGGGGTTAGGTGAGCAGTTCTTC. It codes for CASSLPGEGLGEQFF.

The chain joins TRBV9 to TRBJ2-7; D is unresolved. Germline V gene data show CDR1 as SGDLS and CDR2 as YYNGEE. V was trimmed by 4 bases and J by 0 bases, leaving 11 bases between them. The CDR3 extends over 14 amino acids. The CDR3 here is CASSPQAVSYEQYF. The CDR3 DNA follows: TGTGCCAGCAGCCCCCAGGCGGTCTCCTACGAGCAGTACTTC.

This chain joins TRBV6-6 and TRBJ2-3; D might be TRBD1 (6 bases). The V gene's germline CDR1 is MNHNY and CDR2 SVGAGI (reference sequence). Trimming left V 10 bases short and J 1 base short, with 18 bases between. This CDR3 is 15 amino acids long. CDR3 protein: CATTGSDSRTDTQYF. CDR3 in DNA: TGTGCCACTACGGGTTCGGACAGCCGCACAGATACGCAGTATTTT.

Details on this clone: The sample has other DNA sequences that encode this CDR3 too. The rearrangement links TRBV29-1 to TRBJ2-1, with 8 bases that match TRBD1. CDR1 and CDR2 from the germline V gene are SQVTM and ANQGSEA. The CDR3 is made up of 13 amino acids. V gave up 6 bases and J gave up 4 bases; unmatched junction bases: 5. Written as DNA, the CDR3 is TGCAGCGTCCCGGGACAGGCATACAATGAGCAGTTCTTC. Its protein is CSVPGQAYNEQFF.

V usage is TRBV14 and J usage is TRBJ2-1; unclear D gene. The CDR3 covers 11 residues. Germline CDR1 reads SGHDN; CDR2 reads FVKESK. V was cut by 1 base and J by 9 bases, with 4 bases left in between. DNA of the CDR3: TGTGCCAGCAGCCAAGCAATTGAGCAGTTCTTC. Translated, it gives CASSQAIEQFF. The full variable domain, in which reference TRBV14 and TRBJ2-1 provide the parts outside the CDR3, is EAGVTQFPSHSVIEKGQTVTLRCDPISGHDNLYWYRRVMGKEIKFLLHFVKESKQDESGMPNNRFLAERTGGTYSTLKVQPAELEDSGVYFCASSQAIEQFFGPGTRLTVL.